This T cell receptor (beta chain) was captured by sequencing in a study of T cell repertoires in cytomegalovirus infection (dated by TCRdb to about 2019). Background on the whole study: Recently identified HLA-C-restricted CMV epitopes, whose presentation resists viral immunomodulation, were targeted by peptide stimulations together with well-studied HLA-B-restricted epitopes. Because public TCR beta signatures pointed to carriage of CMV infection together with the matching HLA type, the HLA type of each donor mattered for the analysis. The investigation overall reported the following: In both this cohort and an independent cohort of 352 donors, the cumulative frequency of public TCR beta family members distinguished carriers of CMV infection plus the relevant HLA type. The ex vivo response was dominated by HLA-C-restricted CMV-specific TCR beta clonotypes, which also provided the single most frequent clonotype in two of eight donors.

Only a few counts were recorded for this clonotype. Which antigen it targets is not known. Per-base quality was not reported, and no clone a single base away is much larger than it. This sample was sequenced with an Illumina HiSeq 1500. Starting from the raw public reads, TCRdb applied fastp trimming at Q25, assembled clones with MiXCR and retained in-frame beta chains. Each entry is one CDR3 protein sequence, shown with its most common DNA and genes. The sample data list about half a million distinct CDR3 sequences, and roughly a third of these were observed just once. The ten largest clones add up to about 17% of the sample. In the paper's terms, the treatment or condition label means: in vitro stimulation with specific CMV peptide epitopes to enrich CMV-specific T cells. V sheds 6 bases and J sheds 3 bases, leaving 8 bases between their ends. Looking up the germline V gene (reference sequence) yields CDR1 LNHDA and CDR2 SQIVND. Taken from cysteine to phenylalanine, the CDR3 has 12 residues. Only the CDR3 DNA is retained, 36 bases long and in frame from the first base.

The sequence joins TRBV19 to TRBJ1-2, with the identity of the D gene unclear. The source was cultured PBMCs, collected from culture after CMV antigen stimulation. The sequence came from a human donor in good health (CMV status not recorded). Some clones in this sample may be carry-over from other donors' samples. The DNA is TGTGCCAGTAGGAAGGGAGACTATGGCTACACCTTC. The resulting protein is CASRKGDYGYTF.